This is a list of T cell receptor beta chains from one sample in a study of blood T cell repertoires in COVID-19. Measured with immunoSEQ multiplex PCR; TCRdb has only the in-frame clones, and not every one. The sample has 200,000 to 300,000 clones; about 90% are singletons. Sequencing was done on a sample of peripheral blood. The receptors stem from a man aged 25-45 years with COVID-19, enrolled during active disease. Both conserved end residues are part of each CDR3. The D gene is left open where the match is weak. Some rows mark clone size as missing; the rest say once, few, many or name a class of expanded clone.

>TRBV4-1|.|.|TRBJ2-2
TGCGCCAGCAGCCAAAACATCGCCGCAGCGAACACCGGGGAGCTGTTTTTT
CASSQNIAAANTGELFF
>TRBV5-5|TRBD1|.|TRBJ1-4
TGTGCCAGCAGCTTAGAGGGCAGGGGGAATGAAAAACTGTTTTTT
CASSLEGRGNEKLFF
>TRBV11-2|.|.|TRBJ1-1
TGTGCCAGCAGCTCCACAGGGTCTGAAGCTTTCTTT
CASSSTGSEAFF
>TRBV4-1|TRBD1|.|TRBJ1-3
TGCGCCAGCAGCACCGGGGGACAGGCCTCTGGAAACACCATATATTTT
CASSTGGQASGNTIYF
>TRBV4-2|.|.|TRBJ1-4
TGTGCCAGCAGCGGGGGGTCAAAACTGTTTTTT
CASSGGSKLFF
>TRBV5-1|.|.|TRBJ2-5
TGCGCCAGCAGCCCCGGAGGGGTAGGGGAGACCCAGTACTTC
CASSPGGVGETQYF
>TRBV5-6|.|few|TRBJ1-1
TGTGCCAGCAGCTTGGCAGGGCCCACTGAAGCTTTCTTT
CASSLAGPTEAFF
>TRBV28|.|once|TRBJ1-2
TGTGCCAGCAGTTTATCGCGAGGGAGCCTTCATGGCTACACCTTC
CASSLSRGSLHGYTF
>TRBV7-9|.|.|TRBJ1-1
TGTGCCAGCAGCCCGAACCGATACAGGGCCGGGAACACTGAAGCTTTCTTT
CASSPNRYRAGNTEAFF
>TRBV7-2|.|.|TRBJ1-5
TGTGCCAGCAGCCTACAGAGTAGCAATCAGCCCCAGCATTTT
CASSLQSSNQPQHF
>TRBV9|.|.|TRBJ2-3
TGTGCCAGCAGCGTAGAGCAGGGCACAGATACGCAGTATTTT
CASSVEQGTDTQYF
>TRBV3-1/TRBV3-2|.|.|TRBJ1-5
TGTGCCAGCAGCCTTAGAGGACAGTACAATCAGCCCCAGCATTTT
CASSLRGQYNQPQHF
>TRBV28|TRBD1|.|TRBJ1-4
TGTGCCAGCAGCCTCGGGACAGCAACTAATGAAAAACTGTTTTTT
CASSLGTATNEKLFF
>TRBV6-5|.|.|TRBJ1-2
TGTGCCAGCAGTCCCGGGACATTCGGCTACACCTTC
CASSPGTFGYTF
>TRBV18|.|.|TRBJ2-1
TGTGCCAGCTCACCACGCCCAGGGAATGAGCAGTTCTTC
CASSPRPGNEQFF
>TRBV7-9|TRBD2|.|TRBJ2-1
TGTGCCAGCAGCAGAGGGCAGGGAGGGGATGAGCAGTTCTTC
CASSRGQGGDEQFF
>TRBV6-5|.|.|TRBJ1-6
TGTGCCAGCAGTTACGGGTCCGGGACACCGAATTCACCCCTCCACTTT
CASSYGSGTPNSPLHF
>TRBV5-6|TRBD1|.|TRBJ2-3
TGTGCCAGCAGCGCCCCGACAGGGATAACAGATACGCAGTATTTT
CASSAPTGITDTQYF
>TRBV12-2|.|once|TRBJ1-1
TGTGCAAGTCGCCCAAAACCTCAGGGAAGTCGACGCACTGAAGCTTTCTTT
CASRPKPQGSRRTEAFF
>TRBV2|.|.|TRBJ2-2
TGTGCCAGCAGTGAAGCAGCAGTAGACAACGCCGGGGAGCTGTTTTTT
CASSEAAVDNAGELFF
>TRBV5-1|.|.|TRBJ1-1
TGCGCCAGCAGCTTGGGGGGGCCGAACACTGAAGCTTTCTTT
CASSLGGPNTEAFF
>TRBV6-5|.|.|TRBJ2-7
TGTGCCACCCAGGTTGGACGGGGAAACTACGAGCAGTACTTC
CATQVGRGNYEQYF
>TRBV6-1|.|.|TRBJ1-2
TGTGCCAGCAGTGAAATTATGGACATGGTCTATGGCTACACCTTC
CASSEIMDMVYGYTF
>TRBV13|.|.|TRBJ1-2
TGTGCCAGCAGCTTGAGGAGGGAGGGAGGCTACACCTTC
CASSLRREGGYTF
>TRBV19|TRBD1|.|TRBJ1-2
TGTGCCAGTACCCCAGGACGGGACAGGGGGTATGGCTACACCTTC
CASTPGRDRGYGYTF
>TRBV3-1/TRBV3-2|TRBD2|.|TRBJ2-5
TGTGCCAGCAGCCAAGGAGCGGGGGTCCAAGAGACCCAGTACTTC
CASSQGAGVQETQYF
>TRBV2|.|.|TRBJ2-1
TGTGCCGCGGGTCCTGACAATGAGCAGTTCTTC
CAAGPDNEQFF
>TRBV5-1|TRBD2|.|TRBJ2-7
TGCGCCAGCAGCTTCGCGGGGGGGCCTTTTGGGGAGCAGTACTTC
CASSFAGGPFGEQYF
>TRBV24-1|.|.|TRBJ1-6
TGTGCCACCAGTGATTTGGAAAGGCCCGGAGGGACCTATAATTCACCCCTCCACTTT
CATSDLERPGGTYNSPLHF
>TRBV4-1|TRBD1|.|TRBJ1-4
TGCGCCAGCAGCCAGGCCCCGGGACAGTCTATGTTTTTT
CASSQAPGQSMFF
>TRBV3-1/TRBV3-2|TRBD1|.|TRBJ1-4
TGTGCCAGCAGGCAACAGGGGGAAGGTGAAAAACTGTTTTTT
CASRQQGEGEKLFF
>TRBV12-3/TRBV12-4|TRBD2|.|TRBJ2-3
TGTGCCAGCAGTTTGGGAGGGTCAGATACGCAGTATTTT
CASSLGGSDTQYF